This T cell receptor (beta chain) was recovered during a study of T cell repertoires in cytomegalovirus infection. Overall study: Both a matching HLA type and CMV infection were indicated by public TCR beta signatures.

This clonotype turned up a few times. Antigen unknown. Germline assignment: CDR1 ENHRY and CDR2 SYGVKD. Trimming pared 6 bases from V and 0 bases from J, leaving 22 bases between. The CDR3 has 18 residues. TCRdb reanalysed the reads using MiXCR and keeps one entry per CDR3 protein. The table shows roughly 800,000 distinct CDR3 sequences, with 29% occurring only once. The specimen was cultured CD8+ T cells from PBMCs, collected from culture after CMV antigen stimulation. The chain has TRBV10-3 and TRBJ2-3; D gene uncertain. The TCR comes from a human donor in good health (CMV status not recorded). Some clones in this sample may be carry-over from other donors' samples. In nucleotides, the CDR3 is TGTGCCATCAGACCCCCCGATGCAAGTAGAGTTAGCACAGATACGCAGTATTTT. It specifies CAIRPPDASRVSTDTQYF.